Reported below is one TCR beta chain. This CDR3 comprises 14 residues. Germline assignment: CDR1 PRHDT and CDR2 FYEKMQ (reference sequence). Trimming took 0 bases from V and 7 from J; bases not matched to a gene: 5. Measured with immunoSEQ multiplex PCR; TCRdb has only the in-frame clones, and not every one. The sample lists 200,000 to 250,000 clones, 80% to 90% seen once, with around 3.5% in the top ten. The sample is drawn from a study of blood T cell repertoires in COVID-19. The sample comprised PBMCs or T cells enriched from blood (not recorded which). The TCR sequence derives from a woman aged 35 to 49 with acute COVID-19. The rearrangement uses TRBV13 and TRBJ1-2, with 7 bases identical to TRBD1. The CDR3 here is CASSLGTGLVGYTF. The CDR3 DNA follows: TGTGCCAGCAGCTTAGGGACAGGGCTCGTTGGCTACACCTTC.